A selection of T cell receptor beta chains follows, all from one sample in a study of T cells in localized non-small cell lung cancer. The method was immunoSEQ multiplex PCR; TCRdb's version includes in-frame clones alone and lacks a portion of them. The sample yields about 59,000 clones, around nine tenths seen once. Sequencing was performed on peripheral blood, taken before any cancer treatment. The receptors were gathered from a man aged 40-75 years with stage I squamous cell lung carcinoma. CDR3s include the opening cysteine and the closing phenylalanine or tryptophan. D genes are given only for firm matches. Size is stated for part of the rows, as once, few or many counts, or as a class when the clone is expanded.

>TRBD2|-|TRBJ2-4|TRBV9
CASSQTSGSQWNIQYF
TGTGCCAGCAGTCAGACTAGCGGGAGCCAATGGAACATTCAGTACTTC
>TRBD2|once|TRBJ2-1|TRBV5-1
CASSLAGGNEQFF
TGCGCCAGCAGTCTAGCGGGAGGGAATGAGCAGTTCTTC
>-|-|TRBJ1-1|TRBV7-2
CASSLTANTEAFF
TGTGCCAGCAGCCTGACGGCGAACACTGAAGCTTTCTTT
>-|-|TRBJ1-2|TRBV28
CASSFLNYGYTF
TGTGCCAGCAGTTTTCTTAACTATGGCTACACCTTC
>-|-|TRBJ1-5|TRBV10-3
CAISERNQPQHF
TGTGCCATCAGTGAGCGAAATCAGCCCCAGCATTTT
>TRBD2|few|TRBJ2-3|TRBV5-1
CASSSISGNTDTQYF
TGCGCCAGCAGCTCCATTAGCGGGAACACAGATACGCAGTATTTT
>-|-|TRBJ2-1|TRBV10-3
CAISESGQGGAYNEQFF
TGTGCCATCAGTGAGTCGGGACAAGGAGGAGCCTACAATGAGCAGTTCTTC
>TRBD1|-|TRBJ2-7|TRBV9
CASSPTGGSEQYF
TGTGCCAGCAGCCCAACAGGGGGTAGTGAGCAGTACTTC
>-|-|TRBJ2-7|TRBV18
CASSPGTSTYEQYF
TGTGCCAGCTCACCAGGGACATCTACCTACGAGCAGTACTTC
>-|-|TRBJ2-7|TRBV5-8
CASSLGSRVNEQYF
TGTGCCAGCAGCTTGGGGAGCAGGGTAAACGAGCAGTACTTC
>TRBD2|-|TRBJ2-2|TRBV27
CASSLEALAGVGTGELFF
TGTGCCAGCAGTTTAGAGGCTCTAGCGGGAGTGGGGACCGGGGAGCTGTTTTTT
>-|-|TRBJ1-1|TRBV5-4
CASSLETANTEAFF
TGTGCCAGCAGCTTGGAGACAGCGAACACTGAAGCTTTCTTT
>TRBD1|-|TRBJ2-3|TRBV28
CASTPPTDRVDTDTQYF
TGTGCCAGCACCCCCCCAACGGACAGGGTAGACACAGATACGCAGTATTTT
>-|-|TRBJ2-7|TRBV18
CASSPWTASLEQYF
TGTGCCAGCTCACCATGGACCGCAAGTCTCGAGCAGTACTTC
>TRBD2|-|TRBJ2-1|TRBV28
CASSFRTSGSNEQFF
TGTGCCAGCAGTTTTAGGACTAGCGGGTCCAATGAGCAGTTCTTC
>-|-|TRBJ1-5|TRBV15
CATSTTREGGIPQPQHF
TGTGCCACCAGCACCACCAGGGAGGGGGGGATTCCTCAGCCCCAGCATTTT